Below are 9 T cell receptor beta chains sequenced from a single sample in a study of OX40 agonist ivuxolimab in advanced cancers. This table comes from immunoSEQ multiplex PCR, and its TCRdb copy is limited to in-frame clones, with some not included. The table shows tens of thousands of clones, with around 90% occurring only once. The material was CD4+ or CD8+ T cells sorted from blood, obtained in a trial of the OX40 agonist ivuxolimab. All receptors come from an adult with an advanced solid tumor such as melanoma, head and neck, liver or kidney cancer.

The chain combines TRBV5-1 with TRBJ2-1; D remains ambiguous. Germline V CDR1 and CDR2: SGHRS, YFSETQ. The CDR3 runs to 16 residues. Trimming removed 6 bases at V and 0 bases at J, with 16 bases between. DNA for the CDR3: TGCGCCAGCACACCTAATACCTGGAGCTCCTACAATGAGCAGTTCTTC. Protein sequence: CASTPNTWSSYNEQFF. The entire variable domain, with the rest obtained from reference TRBV5-1 and TRBJ2-1, is as follows: KAGVTQTPRYLIKTRGQQVTLSCSPISGHRSVSWYQQTPGQGLQFLFEYFSETQRNKGNFPGRFSGRQFSNSRSEMNVSTLELGDSALYLCASTPNTWSSYNEQFFGPGTRLTVL.

This clone has just one count. Relative to the germline gene, one junction end is altered; a read error may explain this. V gene TRBV7-9 combines with J gene TRBJ2-1; 11 nucleotides line up with TRBD2. CDR1 and CDR2 from the germline V gene are SEHNR and FQNEAQ (reference sequence). CDR3 length: 14 residues. The CDR3 DNA reads TGTGCCAGCAGCCTAGCGGGAGGAGGCAATGAGCAGTTCTTC. Translated: CASSLAGGGNEQFF.

The chain links TRBV9 to TRBJ2-3, with 9 bases aligning to TRBD1. Looked up from germline, CDR1 is SGDLS and CDR2 is YYNGEE. This CDR3 is built from 14 residues. The V segment lost 7 bases and the J segment 4 bases; nucleotides outside the gene matches: 7. This chain's CDR3 is CASEPGTGPDTQYF. The DNA for the CDR3 is TGTGCCAGCGAGCCCGGGACAGGGCCAGATACGCAGTATTTT.

The chain is built from TRBV6-1 and TRBJ1-2; tentative D call: TRBD1 (5 bases). Trimming left V 1 base short and J 4 bases short, with 16 bases between. The CDR3 spans 16 residues. CDR1 is MNHNS, CDR2 SASEGT, per germline. In DNA, the CDR3 is TGTGCCAGCAGTGAAGGGGCCCGGGACGGCCTCTATGGCTACACCTTC. Its protein is CASSEGARDGLYGYTF.

The V gene is TRBV7-3, the J gene TRBJ1-1; D not resolved. This CDR3 has 13 amino acids. Trimming removed 7 bases from V and 5 bases from J, with 14 bases in between. CDR1 is SGHTA, CDR2 FQGTGA, per germline. CDR3 sequence: CASNPLGRTEAFF. In DNA form, the CDR3 reads TGTGCCAGCAATCCGTTGGGGAGGACTGAAGCTTTCTTT. The full variable domain, rest sourced from reference TRBV7-3 and TRBJ1-1, is GAGVSQTPSNKVTEKGKYVELRCDPISGHTALYWYRQSLGQGPEFLIYFQGTGAADDSGLPNDRFFAVRPEGSVSTLKIQRTERGDSAVYLCASNPLGRTEAFFGQGTRLTVV.

This clone appeared once. This chain joins TRBV27 and TRBJ2-3; D is perhaps TRBD2 (6 bases). The CDR3 totals 14 residues. Germline V gene data show CDR1 as MNHEY and CDR2 as SMNVEV (reference sequence). Trimming left V 4 bases short and J 5 bases short, with 13 bases between. CDR3 sequence: CASSYLGTLDTQYF. CDR3 in DNA: TGTGCCAGCAGTTACCTCGGGACTTTAGATACGCAGTATTTT.

The chain recombines TRBV5-4 with TRBJ2-5; 7 positions match TRBD1. This CDR3 has 14 residues. CDR1 SGHNT and CDR2 YYREEE come from the germline V gene (reference sequence). V lost 1 base, J lost 4 bases, and 4 bases stayed unmatched. The CDR3 is CASSLKAGGETQYF. DNA of the CDR3: TGTGCCAGCAGCTTGAAGGCAGGGGGAGAGACCCAGTACTTC.

The chain has TRBV7-9 and TRBJ2-5; 7 bases align to TRBD2. The J segment lost 5 bases and the V segment lost 3 bases, leaving 3 bases of the junction unmatched. Germline V gene lookup returns CDR1 SEHNR and CDR2 FQNEAQ (reference sequence). The CDR3 contains 13 residues. The CDR3 region has the DNA TGTGCCAGCAGCTTGGGGGGGGTGGAGACCCAGTACTTC. This sequence encodes CASSLGGVETQYF.

This chain links TRBV5-1 with TRBJ2-2; a possible D gene is TRBD2 (6 bases). The CDR3 runs to 14 residues. Germline lookup yields CDR1 SGHRS and CDR2 YFSETQ. V was trimmed by 1 base and J by 7 bases, leaving 11 bases between them. The CDR3 here is CASSLTSGVGELFF. Here the CDR3 DNA reads TGCGCCAGCAGCTTGACCTCGGGGGTCGGGGAGCTGTTTTTT.